This TCR beta chain was profiled in a study of prognosis after radiotherapy for stage I lung cancer. Across the whole study: At a biologically effective dose of at least 100 Gy and in 3 to 5 fractions, SBRT was the radiotherapy delivered.

The genomic DNA TCR beta CDR3 region underwent two rounds of multiplex PCR. With primers specific to each TRBV and TRBJ gene, the first-round PCR was performed. In TCRdb, the multiplex PCR reads were re-called with MiXCR into one record per CDR3 protein. The table includes under 20,000 distinct CDR3 sequences, 40% to 50% detected once. This clonotype was found many times. CDR3 size: 17 residues. The J segment lost 4 bases and the V segment lost 3 bases, leaving 6 bases of the junction unmatched. The chain is built from TRBV12-3 or TRBV12-4 and TRBJ2-2, with TRBD2 matching over 12 bases. The sequenced sample was PBMCs, obtained before or after stereotactic body radiation therapy (not recorded which). The sequence was collected from a donor aged 50 or older with non-small cell lung cancer. DNA of the CDR3: TGTGCCAGCAGTTTCATTAGGACTAGCGGGACCACCGGGGAGCTGTTTTTT. Translated: CASSFIRTSGTTGELFF.